This TCR beta chain was obtained from a study of long-term antiretroviral therapy in people with HIV. Overall study: The earliest samples came from an era when ART typically awaited falling CD4 counts.

Running of the v3.0 immunoSEQ assay took place at survey level. The table came from immunoSEQ multiplex PCR; TCRdb's copy has only in-frame clones and leaves some out. The data hold around 30,000 clones, with nearly 95% observed a single time. CDR3 length: 13 amino acids. CDR1 and CDR2 (germline): SGHDT, YYEEEE. V lost 6 bases and J 8 bases, leaving 17 bases between the germline ends. V and J are TRBV5-6 and TRBJ1-2; tentative D call: TRBD1 (5 bases). The origin of this receptor is a woman between 40 and 50 years old with HIV. This sample comprised unsorted PBMCs, obtained about 6.5 years after starting antiretroviral therapy. CDR3 in amino acids: CASTVGVVGGYTF. CDR3 in DNA: TGTGCCAGCACCGTAGGGGTCGTAGGAGGCTACACCTTC.